What follows describes a single T cell receptor (beta chain). CDR1 and CDR2 (germline): DFQATT, SNEGSKA (reference sequence). The ends were cut back, 3 bases at V and 2 bases at J, with 17 bases in the middle. CDR3 size: 15 residues. This entry is derived from a study of human T cells and chemical hapten exposure. Individual cDNA molecules in this library carried unique molecular identifiers. Original data processing: Samples ranged from about 23,224 to 700,000 TCRs, with a median of about 96,000. Each CDR3 protein is one row after TCRdb ran MiXCR on the RACE reads. The V and J calls here are based on TCRdb, not the publication. The sample has approximately 80,000 distinct CDR3 sequences; approximately 12% are singletons. Time point defined: patch test 1, 2 weeks after DPC sensitization. Sample treatment: therapeutic diphenylcyclopropenone sensitization with weekly scalp DPC.

This TCR was recovered from a woman between 45 and 60 years old with alopecia areata. Some clones in this sample may be carry-over from other donors' samples. This chain uses TRBV20-1 with TRBJ2-7; TRBD1 is a possible D gene (5 bases). Sequences were derived from whole blood, sampled in connection with sensitization to the hapten diphenylcyclopropenone (DPC). The CDR3 DNA is TGCAGTGCTAGTATTGCGCTTGCAGGGACCTACGAGCAGTACTTC. It translates to CSASIALAGTYEQYF.